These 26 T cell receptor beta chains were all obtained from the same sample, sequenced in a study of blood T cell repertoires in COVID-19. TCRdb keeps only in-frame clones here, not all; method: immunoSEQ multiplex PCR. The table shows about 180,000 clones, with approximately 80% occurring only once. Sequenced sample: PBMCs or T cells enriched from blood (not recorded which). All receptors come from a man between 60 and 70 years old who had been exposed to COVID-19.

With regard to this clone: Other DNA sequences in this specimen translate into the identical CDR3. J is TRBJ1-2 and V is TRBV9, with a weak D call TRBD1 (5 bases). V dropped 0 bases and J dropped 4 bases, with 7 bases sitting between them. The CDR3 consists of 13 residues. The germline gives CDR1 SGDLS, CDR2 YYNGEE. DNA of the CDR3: TGTGCCAGCAGCGTAGCAAGGGGCTATGGCTACACCTTC. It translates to CASSVARGYGYTF. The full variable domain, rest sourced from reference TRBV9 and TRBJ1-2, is DSGVTQTPKHLITATGQRVTLRCSPRSGDLSVYWYQQSLDQGLQFLIQYYNGEERAKGNILERFSAQQFPDLHSELNLSSLELGDSALYFCASSVARGYGYTFGSGTRLTVV.

CDR3 protein: CASTSSWWQGLHRPQHF. CDR3 bases: TGTGCCAGCACCTCAAGCTGGTGGCAGGGCCTTCATAGGCCCCAGCATTTT. The rearrangement uses TRBV9 and TRBJ1-5; a weak D match, TRBD1 (5 bases). The length of the CDR3 is 17 residues. Germline loops: CDR1 SGDLS, CDR2 YYNGEE. Trimming removed 6 bases from V and 9 bases from J, with 28 bases in between.

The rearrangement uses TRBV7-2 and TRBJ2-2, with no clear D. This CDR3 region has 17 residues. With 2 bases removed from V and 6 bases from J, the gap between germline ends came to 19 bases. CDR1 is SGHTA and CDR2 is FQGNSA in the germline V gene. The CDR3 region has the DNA TGTGCCAGCAGCTTATTTTCGCGCTCGAGGTGGGCCGGGGAGCTGTTTTTT. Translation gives CASSLFSRSRWAGELFF.

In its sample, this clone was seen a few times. Here the CDR3 reads CASSAGTGPFSGNTIYF. The CDR3 coding sequence is TGTGCCAGCAGTGCCGGGACAGGGCCCTTCTCTGGAAACACCATATATTTT. This chain links TRBV27 with TRBJ1-3; 9 bases fit TRBD1. The CDR3 contains 17 residues. The V and J ends lost 5 bases and 0 bases, in that order; junction bases with no gene match: 8. Germline lookup yields CDR1 MNHEY and CDR2 SMNVEV (reference sequence).

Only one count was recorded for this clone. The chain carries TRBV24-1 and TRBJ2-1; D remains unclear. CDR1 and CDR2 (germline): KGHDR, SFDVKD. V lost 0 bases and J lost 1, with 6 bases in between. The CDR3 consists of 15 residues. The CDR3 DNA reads TGTGCCACCAGTGATTTGGGAGTTTCCTACAATGAGCAGTTCTTC. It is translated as CATSDLGVSYNEQFF.

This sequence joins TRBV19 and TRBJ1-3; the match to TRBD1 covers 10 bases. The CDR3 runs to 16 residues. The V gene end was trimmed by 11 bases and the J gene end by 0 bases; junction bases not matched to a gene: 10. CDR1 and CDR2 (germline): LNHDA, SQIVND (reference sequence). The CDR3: CASSRGQGSSGNTIYF. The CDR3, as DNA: TGTGCCTCCTCAAGGGGACAGGGGAGCTCTGGAAACACCATATATTTT.

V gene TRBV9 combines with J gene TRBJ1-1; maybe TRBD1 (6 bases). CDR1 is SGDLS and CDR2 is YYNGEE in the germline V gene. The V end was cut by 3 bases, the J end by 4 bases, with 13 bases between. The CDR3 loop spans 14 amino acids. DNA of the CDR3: TGTGCCAGCAGCGCGACAGGTCGTGGCACTGAAGCTTTCTTT. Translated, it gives CASSATGRGTEAFF.

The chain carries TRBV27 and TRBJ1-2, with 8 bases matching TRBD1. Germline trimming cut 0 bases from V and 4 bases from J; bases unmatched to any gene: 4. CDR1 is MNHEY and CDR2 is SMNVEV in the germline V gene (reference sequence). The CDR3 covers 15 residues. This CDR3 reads CASSLSAGGGYGYTF. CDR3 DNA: TGTGCCAGCAGTTTATCTGCAGGGGGCGGCTATGGCTACACCTTC.

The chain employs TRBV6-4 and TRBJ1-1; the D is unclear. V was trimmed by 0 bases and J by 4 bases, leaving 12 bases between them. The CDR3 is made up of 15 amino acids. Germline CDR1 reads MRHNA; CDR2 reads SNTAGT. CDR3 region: CASSDSALGSTEAFF. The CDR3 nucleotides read TGTGCCAGCAGTGACTCGGCTCTGGGGAGCACTGAAGCTTTCTTT.

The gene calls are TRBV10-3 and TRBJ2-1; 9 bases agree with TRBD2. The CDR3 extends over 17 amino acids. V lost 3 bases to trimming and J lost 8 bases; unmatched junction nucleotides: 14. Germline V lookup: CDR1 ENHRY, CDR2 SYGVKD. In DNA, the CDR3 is TGTGCCATCAGTGACCATGACCTTAGCGGGAGTGTCGATGAGCAGTTCTTC. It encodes CAISDHDLSGSVDEQFF.

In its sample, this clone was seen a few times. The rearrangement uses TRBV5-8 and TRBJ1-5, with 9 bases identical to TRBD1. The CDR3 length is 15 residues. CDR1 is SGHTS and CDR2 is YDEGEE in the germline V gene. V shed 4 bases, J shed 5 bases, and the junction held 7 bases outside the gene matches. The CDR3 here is CASSADRGEDQPQHF. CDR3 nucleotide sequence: TGTGCCAGCAGCGCGGACAGGGGAGAGGATCAGCCCCAGCATTTT. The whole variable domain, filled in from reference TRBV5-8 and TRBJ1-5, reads EAGVTQSPTHLIKTRGQQATLRCSPISGHTSVYWYQQALGLGLQFLLWYDEGEERNRGNFPPRFSGRQFPNYSSELNVNALELEDSALYLCASSADRGEDQPQHFGDGTRLSIL.

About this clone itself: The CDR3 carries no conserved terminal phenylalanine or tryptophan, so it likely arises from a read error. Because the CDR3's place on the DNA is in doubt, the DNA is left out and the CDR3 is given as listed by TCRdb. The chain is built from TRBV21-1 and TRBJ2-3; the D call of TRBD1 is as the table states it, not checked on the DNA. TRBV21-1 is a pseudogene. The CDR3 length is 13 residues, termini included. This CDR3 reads CASSTTEGQAKGV.

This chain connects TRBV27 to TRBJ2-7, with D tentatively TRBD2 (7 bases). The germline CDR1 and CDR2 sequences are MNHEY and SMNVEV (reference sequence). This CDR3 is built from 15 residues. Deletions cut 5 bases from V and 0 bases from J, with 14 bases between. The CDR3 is CASSRGGIFSYEQYF. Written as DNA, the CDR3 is TGTGCCAGCAGTAGGGGGGGTATTTTCTCCTACGAGCAGTACTTC.

CDR3 region: CAWRTGDNQPQHF. CDR3 sequence (DNA): TGTGCCTGGAGGACAGGGGACAATCAGCCCCAGCATTTT. The chain employs TRBV30 and TRBJ1-5, with TRBD1 identical over 8 bases. CDR1 and CDR2 from the germline V gene are GTSNPN and SVGIG (reference sequence). This CDR3 region has 13 residues. V lost 3 bases and J lost 3; bases outside the gene matches: 1.

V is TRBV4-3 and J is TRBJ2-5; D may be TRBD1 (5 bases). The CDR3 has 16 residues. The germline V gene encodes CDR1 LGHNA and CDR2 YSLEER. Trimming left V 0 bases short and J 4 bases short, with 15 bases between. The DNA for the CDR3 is TGCGCCAGCAGCCAAGATTGGGGCTTCATCAGAGAGACCCAGTACTTC. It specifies CASSQDWGFIRETQYF.

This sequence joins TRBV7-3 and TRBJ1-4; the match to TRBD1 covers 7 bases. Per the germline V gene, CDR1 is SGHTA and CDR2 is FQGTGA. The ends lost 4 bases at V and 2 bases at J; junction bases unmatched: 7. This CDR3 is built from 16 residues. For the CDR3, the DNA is TGTGCCAGCAGCTCGACAGGGAGGACGACTAATGAAAAACTGTTTTTT. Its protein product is CASSSTGRTTNEKLFF. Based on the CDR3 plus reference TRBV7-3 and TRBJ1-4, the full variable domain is GAGVSQTPSNKVTEKGKYVELRCDPISGHTALYWYRQSLGQGPEFLIYFQGTGAADDSGLPNDRFFAVRPEGSVSTLKIQRTERGDSAVYLCASSSTGRTTNEKLFFGSGTQLSVL.

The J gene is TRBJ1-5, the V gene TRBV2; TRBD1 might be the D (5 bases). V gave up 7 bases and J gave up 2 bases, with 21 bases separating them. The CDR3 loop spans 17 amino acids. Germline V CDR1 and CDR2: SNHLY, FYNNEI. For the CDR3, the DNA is TGTGCCAGCAACGGGAGGGAGGGGAGTGTGGGCAATCAGCCCCAGCATTTT. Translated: CASNGREGSVGNQPQHF.

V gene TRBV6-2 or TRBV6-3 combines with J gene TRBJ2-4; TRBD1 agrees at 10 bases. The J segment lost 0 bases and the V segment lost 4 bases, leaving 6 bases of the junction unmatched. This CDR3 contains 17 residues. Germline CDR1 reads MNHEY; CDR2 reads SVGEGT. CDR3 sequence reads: CASSSAGQGVAKNIQYF. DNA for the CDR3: TGTGCCAGCAGTTCCGCCGGACAGGGGGTAGCCAAAAACATTCAGTACTTC.

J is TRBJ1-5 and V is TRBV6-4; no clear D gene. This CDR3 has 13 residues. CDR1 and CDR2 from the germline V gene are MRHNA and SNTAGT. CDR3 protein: CPHTRRSNQPQHF. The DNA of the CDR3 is TGTCCGCACACACGGAGGTCCAATCAGCCCCAGCATTTT.

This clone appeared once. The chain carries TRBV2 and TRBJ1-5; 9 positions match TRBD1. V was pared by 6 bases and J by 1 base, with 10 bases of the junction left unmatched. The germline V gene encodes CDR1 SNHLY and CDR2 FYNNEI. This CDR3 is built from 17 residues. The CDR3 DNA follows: TGTGCCAGCAGCCCCGGACGGACAGGGGTAAGCAATCAGCCCCAGCATTTT. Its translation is CASSPGRTGVSNQPQHF.

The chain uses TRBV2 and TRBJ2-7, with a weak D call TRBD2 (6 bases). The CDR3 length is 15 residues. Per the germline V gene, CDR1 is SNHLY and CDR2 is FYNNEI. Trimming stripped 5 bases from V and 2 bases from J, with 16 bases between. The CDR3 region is CASSKEIAATYEQYF. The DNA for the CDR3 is TGTGCCAGCAGTAAGGAGATAGCGGCAACCTACGAGCAGTACTTC.

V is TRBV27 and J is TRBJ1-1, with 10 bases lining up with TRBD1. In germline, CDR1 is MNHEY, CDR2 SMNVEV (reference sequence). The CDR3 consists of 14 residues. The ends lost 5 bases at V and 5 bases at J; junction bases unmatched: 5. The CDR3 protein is CASSPGQGETEAFF. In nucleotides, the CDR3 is TGTGCCAGCAGTCCAGGACAGGGGGAAACTGAAGCTTTCTTT.

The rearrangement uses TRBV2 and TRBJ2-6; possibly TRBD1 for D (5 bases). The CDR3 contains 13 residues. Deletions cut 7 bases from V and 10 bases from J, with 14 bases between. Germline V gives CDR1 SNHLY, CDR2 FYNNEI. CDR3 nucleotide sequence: TGTGCCAGCACTGATCGACAGCGAAACGTCCTGACTTTC. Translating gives CASTDRQRNVLTF.

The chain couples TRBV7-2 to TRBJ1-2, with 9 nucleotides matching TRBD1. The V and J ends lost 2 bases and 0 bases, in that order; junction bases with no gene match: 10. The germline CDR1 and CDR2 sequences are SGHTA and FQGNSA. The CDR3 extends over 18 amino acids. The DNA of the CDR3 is TGTGCCAGCAGCTTAAGCGGGACAGGGATCGATACTAACTATGGCTACACCTTC. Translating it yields CASSLSGTGIDTNYGYTF. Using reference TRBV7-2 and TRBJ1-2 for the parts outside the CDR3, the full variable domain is GAGVSQSPSNKVTEKGKDVELRCDPISGHTALYWYRQSLGQGLEFLIYFQGNSAPDKSGLPSDRFSAERTGGSVSTLTIQRTQQEDSAVYLCASSLSGTGIDTNYGYTFGSGTRLTVV.

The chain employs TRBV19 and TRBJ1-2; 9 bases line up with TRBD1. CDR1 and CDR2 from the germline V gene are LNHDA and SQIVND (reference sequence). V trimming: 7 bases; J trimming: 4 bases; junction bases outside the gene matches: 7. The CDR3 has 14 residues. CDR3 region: CASTPGQGFYGYTF. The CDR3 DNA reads TGTGCCAGTACTCCGGGACAGGGCTTCTATGGCTACACCTTC.

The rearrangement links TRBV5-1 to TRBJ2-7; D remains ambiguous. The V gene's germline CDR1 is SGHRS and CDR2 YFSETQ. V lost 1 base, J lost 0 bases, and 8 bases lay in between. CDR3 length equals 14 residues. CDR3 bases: TGCGCCAGCAGCTTGTTGGCCTCCTCCTACGAGCAGTACTTC. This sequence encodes CASSLLASSYEQYF.